This T cell receptor beta chain was retrieved from a study of CD8 T cells in Susac syndrome. Random-hexamer reverse transcription was applied to about 0.45 to 1 ug RNA. The immunoSEQ assay covered 54 Vbeta and 13 Jbeta segments for CDR3. TCRdb ran MiXCR on the immunoSEQ multiplex PCR reads and lists one entry per CDR3 protein. The sample holds tens of thousands of distinct CDR3 sequences, roughly 93% seen once. CDR1 is SEHNR, CDR2 FQNEAQ, per germline (reference sequence). Trimming took off 4 bases at V and 2 bases at J, with 13 bases between the two ends. The CDR3 has 15 residues. CD8+ and CD4+ T cells from blood underwent TCR beta sequencing, which was carried out in a high-throughput format. Included as multiple sclerosis controls were treatment-naive patients who had stable or active relapsing-remitting disease. TEMRA cells were enriched by FACS, and CD4+ and CD8+ T cells were negatively isolated.

This receptor was obtained from a human donor with multiple sclerosis. The V and J genes are TRBV7-9 and TRBJ2-3; D may be TRBD1 or TRBD2 (6 bases each). The material sequenced was CD8+ T cells from PBMCs. CDR3 sequence: CASSSRGEYTDTQYF. The CDR3 DNA reads as TGTGCCAGCAGCTCGAGGGGGGAATACACAGATACGCAGTATTTT.